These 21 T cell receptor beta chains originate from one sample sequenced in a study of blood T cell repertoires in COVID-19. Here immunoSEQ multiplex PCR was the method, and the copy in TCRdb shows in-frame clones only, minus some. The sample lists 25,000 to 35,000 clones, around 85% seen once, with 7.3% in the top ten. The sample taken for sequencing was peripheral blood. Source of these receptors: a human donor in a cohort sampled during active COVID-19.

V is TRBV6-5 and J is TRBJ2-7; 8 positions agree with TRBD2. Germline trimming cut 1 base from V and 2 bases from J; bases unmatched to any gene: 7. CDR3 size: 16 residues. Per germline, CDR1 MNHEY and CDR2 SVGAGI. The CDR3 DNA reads TGTGCCAGCAGTTACTGGGCTAGCGGGTATACCTACGAGCAGTACTTC. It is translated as CASSYWASGYTYEQYF.

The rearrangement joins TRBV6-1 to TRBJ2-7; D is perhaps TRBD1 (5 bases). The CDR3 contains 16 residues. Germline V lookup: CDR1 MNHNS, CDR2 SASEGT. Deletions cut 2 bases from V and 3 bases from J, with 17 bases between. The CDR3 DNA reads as TGTGCCAGCAGTGAACCTGCGGAGAGTACAGGCTACGAGCAGTACTTC. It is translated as CASSEPAESTGYEQYF.

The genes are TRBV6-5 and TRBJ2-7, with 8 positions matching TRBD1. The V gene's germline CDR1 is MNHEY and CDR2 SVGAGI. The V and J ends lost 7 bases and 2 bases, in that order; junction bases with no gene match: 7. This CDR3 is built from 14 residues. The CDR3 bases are TGTGCCAGCATGTCGGGGACAGGACCCTACGAGCAGTACTTC. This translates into CASMSGTGPYEQYF.

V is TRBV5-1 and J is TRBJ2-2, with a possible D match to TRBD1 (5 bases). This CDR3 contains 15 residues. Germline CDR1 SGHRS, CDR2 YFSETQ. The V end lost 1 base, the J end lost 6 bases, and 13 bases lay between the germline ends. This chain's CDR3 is CASSLYKGLSGELFF. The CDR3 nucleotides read TGCGCCAGCAGCTTGTACAAGGGGCTCTCCGGGGAGCTGTTTTTT.

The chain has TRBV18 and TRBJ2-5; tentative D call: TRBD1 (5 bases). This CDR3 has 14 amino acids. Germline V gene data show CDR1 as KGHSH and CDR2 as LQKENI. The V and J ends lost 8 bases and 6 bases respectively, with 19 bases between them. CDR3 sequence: CASTPSKGRQTQYF. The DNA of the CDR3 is TGTGCCAGCACCCCCAGCAAGGGGCGGCAGACCCAGTACTTC.

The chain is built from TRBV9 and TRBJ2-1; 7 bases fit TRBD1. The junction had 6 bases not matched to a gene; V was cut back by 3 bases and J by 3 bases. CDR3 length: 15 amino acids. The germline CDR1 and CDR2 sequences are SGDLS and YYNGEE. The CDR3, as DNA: TGTGCCAGCAGCGAGTCCGGGACAGACTACAATGAGCAGTTCTTC. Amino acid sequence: CASSESGTDYNEQFF.

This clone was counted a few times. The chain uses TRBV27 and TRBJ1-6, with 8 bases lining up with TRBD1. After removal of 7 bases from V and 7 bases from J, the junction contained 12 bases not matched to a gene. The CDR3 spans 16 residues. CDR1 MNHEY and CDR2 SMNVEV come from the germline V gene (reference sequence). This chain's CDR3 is CASNSGQGIKNSPLHF. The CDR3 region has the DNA TGTGCCAGCAACTCCGGACAGGGAATAAAAAATTCACCCCTCCACTTT.

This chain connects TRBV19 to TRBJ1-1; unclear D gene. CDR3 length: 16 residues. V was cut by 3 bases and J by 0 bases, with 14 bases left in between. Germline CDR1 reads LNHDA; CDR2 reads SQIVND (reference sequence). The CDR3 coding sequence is TGTGCCAGTAGTATGCGGTATAGGAACATGAACACTGAAGCTTTCTTT. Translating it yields CASSMRYRNMNTEAFF.

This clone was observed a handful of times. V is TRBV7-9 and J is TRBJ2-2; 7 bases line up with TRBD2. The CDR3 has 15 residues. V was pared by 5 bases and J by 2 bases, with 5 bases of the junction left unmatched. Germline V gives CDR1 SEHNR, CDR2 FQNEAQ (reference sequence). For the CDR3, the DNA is TGTGCCAGCAGCCCGACTAGCCCAAACACCGGGGAGCTGTTTTTT. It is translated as CASSPTSPNTGELFF.

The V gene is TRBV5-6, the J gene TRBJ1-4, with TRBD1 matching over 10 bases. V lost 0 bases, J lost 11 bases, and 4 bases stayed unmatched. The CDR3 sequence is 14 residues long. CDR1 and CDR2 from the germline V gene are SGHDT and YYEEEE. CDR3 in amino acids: CASSLATGGGKLFF. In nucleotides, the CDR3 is TGTGCCAGCAGCTTGGCGACAGGGGGCGGGAAACTGTTTTTT.

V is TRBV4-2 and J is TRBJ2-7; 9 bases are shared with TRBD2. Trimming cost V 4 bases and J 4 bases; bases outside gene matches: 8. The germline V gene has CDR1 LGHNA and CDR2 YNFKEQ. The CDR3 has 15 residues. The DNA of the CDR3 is TGTGCCAGCAGCCGAGGGGGGACTAGCAAGTACGAGCAGTACTTC. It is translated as CASSRGGTSKYEQYF.

CDR3 nucleotides: TGTGCCAGCTCACCAAAACAGGGTGGGCAGCAGTACTTC. This codes for CASSPKQGGQQYF. This chain uses TRBV18 with TRBJ2-7; D might be TRBD1 (6 bases). Germline loops: CDR1 KGHSH, CDR2 LQKENI. V was shortened by 2 bases and J by 8 bases, with 13 bases between the two germline ends. This CDR3 region has 13 residues. Combining the CDR3 with reference TRBV18 and TRBJ2-7 gives the whole variable domain NAGVMQNPRHLVRRRGQEARLRCSPMKGHSHVYWYRQLPEEGLKFMVYLQKENIIDESGMPKERFSAEFPKEGPSILRIQQVVRGDSAAYFCASSPKQGGQQYFGPGTRLTVT.

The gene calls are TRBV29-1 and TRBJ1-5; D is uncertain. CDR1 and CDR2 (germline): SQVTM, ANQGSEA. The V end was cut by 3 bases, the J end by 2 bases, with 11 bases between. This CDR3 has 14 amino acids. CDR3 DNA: TGCAGCGTTGATCTGGGCCCAGGCAATCAGCCCCAGCATTTT. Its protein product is CSVDLGPGNQPQHF.

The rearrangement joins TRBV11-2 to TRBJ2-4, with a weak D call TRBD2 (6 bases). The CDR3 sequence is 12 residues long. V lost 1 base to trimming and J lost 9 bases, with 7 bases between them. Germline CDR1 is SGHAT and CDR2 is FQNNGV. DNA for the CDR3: TGTGCCAGCAGCTTAGGCGGGGCCATTCAGTACTTC. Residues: CASSLGGAIQYF.

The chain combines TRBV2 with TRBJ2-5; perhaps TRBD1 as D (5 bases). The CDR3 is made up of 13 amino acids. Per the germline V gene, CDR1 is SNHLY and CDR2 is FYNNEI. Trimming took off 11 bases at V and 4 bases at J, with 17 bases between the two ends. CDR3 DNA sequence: TGTGCCGGGCATTCAGGGCTCGGAGAGACCCAGTACTTC. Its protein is CAGHSGLGETQYF.

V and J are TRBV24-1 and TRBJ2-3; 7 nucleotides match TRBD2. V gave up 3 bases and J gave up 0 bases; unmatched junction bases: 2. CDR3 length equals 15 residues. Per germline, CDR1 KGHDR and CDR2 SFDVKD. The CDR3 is CATSDTGGSTDTQYF. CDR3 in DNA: TGTGCCACCAGTGATACGGGGGGAAGCACAGATACGCAGTATTTT.

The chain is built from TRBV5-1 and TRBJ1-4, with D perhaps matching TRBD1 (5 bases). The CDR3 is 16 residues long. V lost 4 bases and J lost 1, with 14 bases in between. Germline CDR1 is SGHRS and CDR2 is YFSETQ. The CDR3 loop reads CASSPWGGVTNEKLFF. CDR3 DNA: TGCGCCAGCAGCCCCTGGGGGGGGGTAACTAATGAAAAACTGTTTTTT.

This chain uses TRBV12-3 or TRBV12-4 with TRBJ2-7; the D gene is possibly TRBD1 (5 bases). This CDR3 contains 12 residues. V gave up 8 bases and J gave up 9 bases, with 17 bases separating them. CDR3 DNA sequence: TGTGCCAGCGGCTACGCAGGGTTAATGCAGTACTTC. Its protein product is CASGYAGLMQYF.

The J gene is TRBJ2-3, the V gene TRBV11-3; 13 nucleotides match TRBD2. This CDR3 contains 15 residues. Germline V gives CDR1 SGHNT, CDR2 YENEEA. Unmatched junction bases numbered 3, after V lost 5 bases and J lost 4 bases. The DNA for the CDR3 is TGTGCCAGCAGCCTGGGACTAGCGGGGCCAGATACGCAGTATTTT. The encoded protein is CASSLGLAGPDTQYF.

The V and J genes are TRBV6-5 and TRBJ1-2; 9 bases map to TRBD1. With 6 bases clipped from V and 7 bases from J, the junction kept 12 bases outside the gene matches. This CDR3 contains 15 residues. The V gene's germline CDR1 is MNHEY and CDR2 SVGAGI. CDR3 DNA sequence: TGTGCCAGCAGGGTCCTGTTACAGGGGGCCGGTGGCTACACCTTC. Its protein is CASRVLLQGAGGYTF.

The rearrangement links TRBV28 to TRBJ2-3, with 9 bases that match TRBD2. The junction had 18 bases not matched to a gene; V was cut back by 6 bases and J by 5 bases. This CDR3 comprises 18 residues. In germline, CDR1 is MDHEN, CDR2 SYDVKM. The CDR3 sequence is CASSSAFGAGGPLDTQYF. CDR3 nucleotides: TGTGCCAGCAGCTCAGCCTTCGGGGCGGGGGGGCCTCTAGATACGCAGTATTTT.